Sequencing of this TCR beta chain was carried out in a study of shared clonotypes between healthy human individuals. Overall study: The donors, two women and three men, were aged 18 to 49. Whole-study results and caveats: Naive subsets usually exceeded memory subsets in estimated richness. Lower generation probabilities were found for non-shared clonotypes than for those shared by all four donors.

The method was immunoSEQ multiplex PCR; TCRdb's version includes in-frame clones alone and lacks a portion of them. Among approximately 2.5 million clones listed, over 85% were seen once. Trimming took 2 bases from V and 3 from J; bases not matched to a gene: 10. This CDR3 contains 16 residues. Looked up from germline, CDR1 is GTSNPN and CDR2 is SVGIG (reference sequence). Turning to this clone: Its target is unknown.

The V gene is TRBV30, the J gene TRBJ2-5, with 9 bases that match TRBD1. The sequence came from a man between 18 and 29 years old in good health. The sequencing sample was made of naive CD4+ T cells sorted from blood. The subset: CD45RA+ positively selected. This chain's CDR3 is CAWSLGMTGGEETQYF. The CDR3 DNA reads TGTGCCTGGAGTTTAGGGATGACAGGGGGTGAAGAGACCCAGTACTTC.